This T cell receptor (beta chain) was retrieved from a study of blood T cell repertoires in COVID-19. Only in-frame clones appear in the TCRdb table, and some are missing; sequencing was by immunoSEQ multiplex PCR. The sample records some 73,000 clones, 80% to 90% being singletons. This TCR was recovered from an elderly man with COVID-19, enrolled during active disease. The sample comprised peripheral blood.

The CDR3 loop reads CASSLDGQETEAFF. The CDR3 DNA is TGTGCCAGCAGCTTAGACGGACAGGAAACTGAAGCTTTCTTT. This chain links TRBV11-2 with TRBJ1-1, with 7 bases identical to TRBD1. The CDR3 extends over 14 amino acids. J gave up 5 bases and V 0 bases, and 3 bases lay outside the gene matches. Germline V gene lookup returns CDR1 SGHAT and CDR2 FQNNGV.